One and the same sample provided the 23 T cell receptor beta chains below, sequenced in a study of CD8+ T cells in alopecia areata. RNA was isolated and reverse transcribed to cDNA, the sequencing template. Sequenced by immunoSEQ multiplex PCR; TCRdb stores in-frame clones only, minus some. The table lists some 180,000 clones, around 49% of them singletons. Treatment described: oral pan-JAK inhibitor, 5-10 mg twice daily. The starting material was CD8+ T cells sorted from blood, obtained around week 52, from a patient treated with tofacitinib. These receptors all stem from a human donor with alopecia areata.

This rearrangement joins TRBV2 to TRBJ2-3; D tentatively fits TRBD1 or TRBD2 (5 bases each). Trimming left V 4 bases short and J 2 bases short, with 10 bases between. Germline V gives CDR1 SNHLY, CDR2 FYNNEI. CDR3 length: 14 amino acids. The CDR3 bases are TGTGCCAGCAGTGGAGCAGGGACCACAGATACGCAGTATTTT. This encodes CASSGAGTTDTQYF.

Here the CDR3 DNA reads TGCGCCAGCAGCCAAGTTATGCACCCCACCGGGGAGCTGTTTTTT. Amino acid sequence: CASSQVMHPTGELFF. V is TRBV4-3 and J is TRBJ2-2, with no clear D. Trimming left V 1 base short and J 4 bases short, with 10 bases between. Germline assignment: CDR1 LGHNA and CDR2 YSLEER. This CDR3 has 15 residues.

This clone was seen once. The chain has TRBV4-1 and TRBJ2-4; tentatively, D is TRBD1 or TRBD2 (5 bases each). There are 18 residues in the CDR3. Germline V gene data show CDR1 as MGHRA and CDR2 as YSYEKL. Trimming stripped 1 base from V and 0 bases from J, with 16 bases between. The CDR3 sequence: CASSQAGTNPIAKNIQYF. The CDR3 DNA reads TGCGCCAGCAGCCAAGCGGGGACCAACCCTATAGCCAAAAACATTCAGTACTTC.

The chain combines TRBV4-3 with TRBJ1-2; D not certain. The germline CDR1 and CDR2 sequences are LGHNA and YSLEER. This CDR3 is 14 amino acids long. V was trimmed by 0 bases and J by 4 bases, leaving 9 bases between them. The CDR3 bases are TGCGCCAGCAGCCAAGATCAACGGCTCTATGGCTACACCTTC. It codes for CASSQDQRLYGYTF.

This clone was detected once. The chain couples TRBV7-9 to TRBJ2-7, with D hard to call. V lost 1 base and J lost 5, with 6 bases in between. The germline gives CDR1 SEHNR, CDR2 FQNEAQ (reference sequence). The CDR3 is 12 amino acids. Here the CDR3 reads CASSLGLHEQYF. CDR3 DNA: TGTGCCAGCAGCTTAGGTCTTCACGAGCAGTACTTC.

The V call is TRBV19, the J call TRBJ2-7; TRBD1 is a possible D gene (6 bases). Looked up from germline, CDR1 is LNHDA and CDR2 is SQIVND (reference sequence). V was cut by 0 bases and J by 1 base, with 13 bases left in between. This CDR3 contains 16 residues. This CDR3 is CASSIDRRDNSYEQYF. CDR3 bases: TGTGCCAGTAGTATAGACCGACGGGACAATTCCTACGAGCAGTACTTC.

The chain has TRBV7-9 and TRBJ2-3, with 8 bases fitting TRBD2. The ends lost 4 bases at V and 15 bases at J; junction bases unmatched: 9. This CDR3 is 12 amino acids long. CDR1 SEHNR and CDR2 FQNEAQ come from the germline V gene (reference sequence). The CDR3 DNA follows: TGTGCCAGCAGCTCTTTGGCGGGGGGAGTTTATTTT. Translation: CASSSLAGGVYF.

This sequence joins TRBV29-1 and TRBJ1-3; D call uncertain. V lost 7 bases and J lost 6, with 25 bases in between. Germline V gene data show CDR1 as SQVTM and CDR2 as ANQGSEA. This CDR3 is 16 amino acids long. The CDR3 region has the DNA TGCAGCGCCCGTTCGGCCCGGGGAGGGCCTGAAAACACCATATATTTT. The encoded protein is CSARSARGGPENTIYF.

This clone was seen more than once but under ten times. The chain employs TRBV23-1 and TRBJ1-6; no reliable D call. TRBV23-1 is reported as an ORF; its role is uncertain. The ends were cut back, 8 bases at V and 9 bases at J, with 14 bases in the middle. This CDR3 is 13 amino acids long. Written as DNA, the CDR3 is TGCGCCAGCCGTGGGTGGTGGCGTTCACCCCTCCACTTT. Its translation is CASRGWWRSPLHF.

The chain joins TRBV30 to TRBJ1-2, with 8 bases identical to TRBD1. The CDR3 contains 11 residues. Unmatched junction bases numbered 9, after V lost 8 bases and J lost 10 bases. Germline assignment: CDR1 GTSNPN and CDR2 SVGIG (reference sequence). The CDR3 loop is CARGWGQDYTF. In DNA form, the CDR3 reads TGTGCCCGAGGTTGGGGACAGGACTACACCTTC.

V and J are TRBV5-4 and TRBJ1-6; tentative D call: TRBD1 (6 bases). Per germline, CDR1 SGHNT and CDR2 YYREEE (reference sequence). The CDR3 length is 14 residues. The ends were cut back, 1 base at V and 8 bases at J, with 10 bases in the middle. The CDR3 here is CASSLTGSDSPLHF. The CDR3 region has the DNA TGTGCCAGCAGCTTGACAGGGAGCGATTCACCCCTCCACTTT.

The rearrangement joins TRBV6-5 to TRBJ2-7; no reliable D call. The CDR3 has 12 amino acids. V gave up 11 bases and J gave up 2 bases, with 13 bases separating them. CDR1 is MNHEY and CDR2 is SVGAGI in the germline V gene. The CDR3 reads CAAYSTAYEQYF. The CDR3, as DNA: TGTGCCGCGTACAGCACTGCCTACGAGCAGTACTTC.

This clone was detected a few times. This chain links TRBV6-5 with TRBJ2-1; weak D call: TRBD2 (6 bases). Trimming stripped 2 bases from V and 6 bases from J, with 14 bases between. Germline CDR1 reads MNHEY; CDR2 reads SVGAGI. This CDR3 comprises 15 residues. CDR3 sequence (DNA): TGTGCCAGCAGTTACACGGGCTCCGGGGGCAATGAGCAGTTCTTC. Amino acid sequence: CASSYTGSGGNEQFF.

The chain is built from TRBV9 and TRBJ2-3; TRBD1 is a possible D gene (5 bases). The CDR3 has 14 amino acids. Germline V gene data show CDR1 as SGDLS and CDR2 as YYNGEE. The V end lost 5 bases, the J end lost 2 bases, and 12 bases lay between the germline ends. CDR3 nucleotides: TGTGCCAGCAGACCATTGGGGCCCACAGATACGCAGTATTTT. As protein: CASRPLGPTDTQYF.

The chain is built from TRBV19 and TRBJ2-5; possible D gene TRBD2, 5 bases. Trimming took 4 bases from V and 3 from J, leaving 9 bases between them. The CDR3 totals 13 residues. Per the germline V gene, CDR1 is LNHDA and CDR2 is SQIVND (reference sequence). CDR3 nucleotide sequence: TGTGCCAGTAGTAAGCCGACTAAAGAGACCCAGTACTTC. This translates into CASSKPTKETQYF.

A few counts support this clone. The chain has TRBV30 and TRBJ2-7, with D perhaps given as TRBD1 or TRBD2 (5 bases each). This CDR3 is built from 12 residues. V was pared by 5 bases and J by 3 bases, with 11 bases between. Looked up from germline, CDR1 is GTSNPN and CDR2 is SVGIG (reference sequence). Here the CDR3 reads CAWGGSYYEQYF. The CDR3 region has the DNA TGTGCCTGGGGGGGATCCTACTACGAGCAGTACTTC.

This chain uses TRBV9 with TRBJ2-1; 12 bases agree with TRBD2. The length of the CDR3 is 16 residues. Germline-derived CDR1 and CDR2 are SGDLS and YYNGEE. J was trimmed by 6 bases and V by 0 bases; bases with no gene match: 4. This CDR3 is CASSVDPSGGANEQFF. In DNA, the CDR3 is TGTGCCAGCAGCGTAGACCCTAGCGGGGGGGCCAATGAGCAGTTCTTC.

CDR3 sequence (DNA): TGCGCCAGCAGGTCAGGACAGGGCCAAGAGACCCAGTACTTC. Its protein is CASRSGQGQETQYF. This chain links TRBV5-1 with TRBJ2-5; 8 bases map to TRBD1. The V and J ends lost 5 bases and 1 base, in that order; junction bases with no gene match: 4. This CDR3 region has 14 residues. Germline-derived CDR1 and CDR2 are SGHRS and YFSETQ.

This clone was detected only a few times. The chain uses TRBV6-5 and TRBJ1-1; a possible D gene is TRBD1 (6 bases). With 7 bases removed from V and 8 bases from J, the gap between germline ends came to 14 bases. Germline V lookup: CDR1 MNHEY, CDR2 SVGAGI. The CDR3 sequence is 12 residues long. CDR3 bases: TGTGCCAGCACCCTGGGGACACTCGAAGCTTTCTTT. Amino acid sequence: CASTLGTLEAFF.

The rearrangement joins TRBV29-1 to TRBJ2-7; 9 nucleotides align to TRBD2. V lost 5 bases, J lost 4 bases, and 30 bases stayed unmatched. Germline CDR1 is SQVTM and CDR2 is ANQGSEA. The CDR3 totals 21 residues. CDR3 residues: CSVRGTSRLSLPTESAYEQYF. The CDR3 DNA follows: TGCAGCGTTCGTGGGACTAGCCGATTGAGCTTACCGACGGAATCCGCTTACGAGCAGTACTTC.

The chain carries TRBV30 and TRBJ2-2; TRBD2 matches at 8 bases. V was pared by 1 base and J by 4 bases, with 8 bases of the junction left unmatched. Germline V gene lookup returns CDR1 GTSNPN and CDR2 SVGIG (reference sequence). The CDR3 covers 16 residues. The CDR3 nucleotides read TGTGCCTGGAGTGGACTGAGCGGGGGACCCACCGGGGAGCTGTTTTTT. Translation gives CAWSGLSGGPTGELFF.

This clone was counted only a few times. The chain employs TRBV7-6 and TRBJ2-3; 7 bases line up with TRBD2. The germline gives CDR1 SGHVS, CDR2 FNYEAQ. The V segment lost 5 bases and the J segment 5 bases; nucleotides outside the gene matches: 13. The CDR3 runs 16 residues. The CDR3 DNA follows: TGTGCCAGCAGCCCCCCGGGTGGGGGGGTCGAAGATACGCAGTATTTT. Translated, it gives CASSPPGGGVEDTQYF.

This clone was counted once. J is TRBJ2-1 and V is TRBV11-2; the D is unclear. This CDR3 region has 11 residues. Trimming stripped 3 bases from V and 9 bases from J, with 6 bases between. CDR1 and CDR2 from the germline V gene are SGHAT and FQNNGV. As DNA, the CDR3 is TGTGCCAGCAGCTTGCTCGGTGAGCAGTTCTTC. It translates to CASSLLGEQFF. The whole variable domain, filled in from reference TRBV11-2 and TRBJ2-1, reads EAGVAQSPRYKIIEKRQSVAFWCNPISGHATLYWYQQILGQGPKLLIQFQNNGVVDDSQLPKDRFSAERLKGVDSTLKIQPAKLEDSAVYLCASSLLGEQFFGPGTRLTVL.